This entry is about one T cell receptor beta chain. Its antigen is undetermined. The lymph nodes were axillary draining lymph nodes from breast cancer patients. This record comes from a study of breast tumors, draining lymph nodes, adjacent tissues. Study-level findings and limits: Tumor repertoires ranked between lymph nodes and nontumor tissue in diversity, with V and J gene preferences. Most tumor T cells seemingly derive from lymph node, then expand in tumor. Tumor T cell lymph node origin was a supported hypothesis, not proven.

TCRdb re-derived calls from the multiplex PCR reads in MiXCR, one entry per CDR3 protein. The table lists 150,000 to 200,000 distinct CDR3 sequences, 30% to 35% of them singletons, with 4% to 5.5% in the top ten. Between the trimmed V and J ends, which lost 3 bases and 4 bases, there was a span of 11 bases. CDR1 is DFQATT, CDR2 SNEGSKA, per germline (reference sequence). This CDR3 region has 13 residues. V gene TRBV20-1 combines with J gene TRBJ2-3; D is uncertain. Sequenced input: axillary lymph node tissue. The receptor comes from a female donor with breast cancer. Some clones in this sample may be carry-over from other donors' samples. CDR3 loop: CSASDSQSDTQYF. CDR3 bases: TGCAGTGCTAGTGATTCTCAGTCAGATACGCAGTATTTT.